This TCR beta chain was retrieved from a study of STAT5B mutations in CD4+ large granular lymphocyte leukemia (dated by TCRdb to between 2021 and 2023). Describing the broader study: Among the healthy controls, the CDR3 'QG' motif was associated with a particular HLA allele. The study compared the TCRbeta repertoires of patients with CD4+ T-cell large granular lymphocyte leukemia against those of healthy blood donors. Flow cytometry performed on FACSCanto II or FACSVerse showed that the purified fractions had more than 95% purity among lymphocytes. The study at large found these results: Data were not HLA-matched; higher clonality in CD4+ versus CD8+ T-LGLL could reflect the relatively small sample size. TRBV06-family usage was enriched among the top patient clones (8/27) compared with healthy controls (2/35). CD4-sorted patient repertoires appeared more clonal than healthy CD4+ repertoires, and this difference persisted after removing the putative leukemic clones. Main leukemic clonotypes were private to each patient, although about 25% appeared at low frequency in other patients' non-leukemic repertoires.

Note on this clone: No antigen is known for it. Base-call qualities are not available, and no considerably larger clone is one nucleotide away.

TCRbeta rearrangements were sequenced from genomic DNA using the immunoSEQ assay at survey resolution. The authors processed their data as follows. A lowest detectable productive clonotype frequency of 2.59 x 10-5 was observed in the TCR sequencing data. Only productive TCRbeta rearrangements, defined as complete and in-frame sequences, were included in the analyses. Simpson clonality, calculated in the immunoSEQ Analyzer version 3.0, was used as the measure of sample clonality. Clones were grouped by frequency into very rare, small, medium, large (1-20%) or hyperexpanded (>20%) categories. Generation probabilities were estimated with OLGA 1.2.3, V-gene circos plots were generated with VDJtools, specificities were searched for in VDJdb, and CDR3 motifs were identified with GLIPH. TCRdb's version of the immuneACCESS table is confined to in-frame rearrangements and falls short of the full clone set. An unresolved V gene accounts for under half of the shortfall where checked; the remainder is of unknown origin. D and trimming come from the DNA, and the V and J calls and clone size come from that table. In this sample the table shows 30,000 or so clones, around 80% of which occur a single time. The top ten constitute about 2% of the sample.

Relative to germline, V is 0 bases shorter and J is 5 bases shorter, with 5 bases between their ends. Spanning cysteine to phenylalanine, the CDR3 consists of 12 amino acids. Only the CDR3 DNA stays, 36 bases, in frame from base 1. CDR1 SGHRS and CDR2 YFSETQ were looked up in the germline V gene. Buffy coats from around 37 blood donors, supplied by the Finnish Red Cross blood service, were used as healthy controls. All TCR-sequenced material derived from peripheral blood: patient blood samples and healthy donor buffy coats. Ficoll-Hypaque gradient centrifugation was used to isolate peripheral blood mononuclear cells. CD4+ cells were magnetically purified from the buffy coats of healthy controls. The Gentra Puregene Cell and Tissue kit was used to extract genomic DNA, and a Qubit 2.0 fluorometer was used to measure the amount of genomic DNA.

This chain joins TRBV5-1 to TRBJ1-1; the D gene lacks a confident call. The TCR sequence derives from a human donor in good health. Source material: CD4+ T cells from blood buffy coats. The CDR3 protein: CASSLVGTEAFF. The nucleotide sequence is TGCGCCAGCAGCTTGGTGGGGACTGAAGCTTTCTTT.